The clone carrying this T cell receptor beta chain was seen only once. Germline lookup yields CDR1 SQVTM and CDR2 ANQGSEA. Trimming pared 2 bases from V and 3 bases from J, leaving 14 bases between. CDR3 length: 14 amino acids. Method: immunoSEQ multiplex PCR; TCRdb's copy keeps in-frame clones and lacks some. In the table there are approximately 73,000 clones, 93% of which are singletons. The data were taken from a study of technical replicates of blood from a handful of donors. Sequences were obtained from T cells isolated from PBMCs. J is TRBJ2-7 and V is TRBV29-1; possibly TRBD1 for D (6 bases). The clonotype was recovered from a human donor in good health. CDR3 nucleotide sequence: TGCAGCGTTGAAACCACGGGACACCTCTACGAGCAGTACTTC. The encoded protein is CSVETTGHLYEQYF.